Presented here are 30 T cell receptor beta chains from one specimen sequenced in a study of control samples from healthy donors and cancer patients. Repertoires were generated with immunoSEQ multiplex PCR, while TCRdb's copy carries only in-frame clones and drops some. Of under 200,000 clones listed, roughly 91% are singletons. The sequenced sample consisted of blood. These receptors were collected from a woman between 25 and 40 years old in good health.

As for this clone: The sample has other DNA sequences that encode this CDR3 too. J is TRBJ2-6 and V is TRBV15; possibly TRBD2 for D (6 bases). Germline V gene lookup returns CDR1 LNHNV and CDR2 YYDKDF (reference sequence). Trimming removed 1 base at V and 2 bases at J, with 9 bases between. The CDR3 runs to 16 residues. CDR3 in DNA: TGTGCCACCAGCAGAGGAGGAGGGGCTGGGGCCAACGTCCTGACTTTC. Its translation: CATSRGGGAGANVLTF.

The chain couples TRBV27 to TRBJ1-1; no clear D. CDR1 is MNHEY and CDR2 is SMNVEV in the germline V gene (reference sequence). CDR3 size: 12 residues. Trimming left V 7 bases short and J 1 base short, with 7 bases between. In DNA, the CDR3 is TGTGCCAGCATGGGGAGGAACACTGAAGCTTTCTTT. It encodes CASMGRNTEAFF.

As for this clone: A read error may be the cause here, since a much bigger clone is one base away. The gene calls are TRBV6-5 and TRBJ2-2, with 8 bases that match TRBD2. The CDR3 loop spans 13 amino acids. Germline V gives CDR1 MNHEY, CDR2 SVGAGI. V was pared by 5 bases and J by 4 bases, with 0 bases of the junction left unmatched. The CDR3 sequence: CASSSGSTGELFF. In DNA, the CDR3 is TGTGCCAGCAGTAGCGGGAGCACCGGGGAGCTGTTTTTT.

This clone was found a few times. The rearrangement links TRBV5-6 to TRBJ2-1; a possible D gene is TRBD2 (5 bases). This CDR3 has 15 amino acids. V lost 4 bases, J lost 1 base, and 12 bases lay in between. Germline CDR1 SGHDT, CDR2 YYEEEE. In DNA form, the CDR3 reads TGTGCCAGCAGCGCTTCTGACTATTCCTACAATGAGCAGTTCTTC. Translation: CASSASDYSYNEQFF.

The chain couples TRBV19 to TRBJ1-3; 8 bases map to TRBD1. The CDR3 loop spans 15 amino acids. Germline lookup yields CDR1 LNHDA and CDR2 SQIVND (reference sequence). V lost 3 bases, J lost 2 bases, and 3 bases stayed unmatched. CDR3 amino acids: CASSIGQGAGNTIYF. The CDR3 DNA sequence: TGTGCCAGTAGTATCGGACAGGGCGCTGGAAACACCATATATTTT.

The chain employs TRBV2 and TRBJ2-5; tentatively, D is TRBD1 (6 bases). In germline, CDR1 is SNHLY, CDR2 FYNNEI. The CDR3 runs to 14 residues. The ends were cut back, 3 bases at V and 1 base at J, with 9 bases in the middle. This chain's CDR3 is CASSEGASQETQYF. CDR3 sequence (DNA): TGTGCCAGCAGTGAGGGGGCCTCCCAAGAGACCCAGTACTTC. The full variable domain, its missing parts supplied by reference TRBV2 and TRBJ2-5, is EPEVTQTPSHQVTQMGQEVILRCVPISNHLYFYWYRQILGQKVEFLVSFYNNEISEKSEIFDDQFSVERPDGSNFTLKIRSTKLEDSAMYFCASSEGASQETQYFGPGTRLLVL.

The sample holds a few counts of this clone. CDR3 in DNA: TGTGCCAGCATCGACAGCACTAATGAAAAACTGTTTTTT. It specifies CASIDSTNEKLFF. The chain links TRBV7-3 to TRBJ1-4, with TRBD1 as a possible D gene (5 bases). Germline lookup yields CDR1 SGHTA and CDR2 FQGTGA. CDR3 length equals 13 residues. Between the trimmed V and J ends, which lost 7 bases and 2 bases, there was a span of 8 bases.

The chain combines TRBV7-2 with TRBJ2-3; D remains ambiguous. Trimming stripped 1 base from V and 2 bases from J, with 7 bases between. The CDR3 runs 14 residues. Germline-derived CDR1 and CDR2 are SGHTA and FQGNSA. The DNA for the CDR3 is TGTGCCAGCAGCTTAGAGCCGATCACAGATACGCAGTATTTT. This codes for CASSLEPITDTQYF.

The V gene is TRBV3-1 (or the pseudogene TRBV3-2), the J gene TRBJ2-3; 12 bases agree with TRBD2. Germline lookup yields CDR1 LGHDT and CDR2 YNNKEL (reference sequence). This CDR3 has 16 residues. V lost 4 bases and J lost 5; bases outside the gene matches: 7. The CDR3: CASSPTSGSGVDTQYF. CDR3 nucleotide sequence: TGTGCCAGCAGCCCGACTAGCGGGAGTGGTGTAGATACGCAGTATTTT.

The table lists this clone with a count of one. This chain connects TRBV29-1 to TRBJ2-7, with D perhaps matching TRBD1 (7 bases). Germline V gene lookup returns CDR1 SQVTM and CDR2 ANQGSEA. V was cut by 4 bases and J by 2 bases, with 15 bases left in between. The CDR3 extends over 14 amino acids. The CDR3 reads CSVAGDSTAYEQYF. The CDR3 nucleotides are TGCAGCGTTGCGGGGGACAGTACGGCCTACGAGCAGTACTTC.

The V call is TRBV29-1, the J call TRBJ2-2, with 10 bases identical to TRBD1. There are 14 residues in the CDR3. Trimming took 5 bases from V and 4 from J; bases not matched to a gene: 4. CDR1 and CDR2 from the germline V gene are SQVTM and ANQGSEA. The CDR3, as DNA: TGCAGCGTTTCGGACAGGGGGGGCACCGGGGAGCTGTTTTTT. Its translation is CSVSDRGGTGELFF.

The J gene is TRBJ2-7, the V gene TRBV7-3, with a tentative D call TRBD2 (6 bases). The CDR3 runs to 13 residues. V lost 5 bases and J lost 2, with 10 bases in between. Looked up from germline, CDR1 is SGHTA and CDR2 is FQGTGA. CDR3 sequence (DNA): TGTGCCAGCAGCCAGGGACTTACCTACGAGCAGTACTTC. It yields the protein CASSQGLTYEQYF.

The chain has TRBV13 and TRBJ2-2, with 10 bases matching TRBD2. The V and J ends lost 0 bases and 4 bases, in that order; junction bases with no gene match: 2. The CDR3 runs to 16 residues. The germline CDR1 and CDR2 sequences are PRHDT and FYEKMQ (reference sequence). CDR3 residues: CASSLGGTSVTGELFF. The CDR3 nucleotides read TGTGCCAGCAGCTTAGGTGGGACTAGCGTCACCGGGGAGCTGTTTTTT.

The gene calls are TRBV11-2 and TRBJ1-6; no firm D call. Per the germline V gene, CDR1 is SGHAT and CDR2 is FQNNGV. CDR3 size: 12 residues. The V and J ends lost 2 bases and 8 bases respectively, with 4 bases between them. CDR3 sequence reads: CASSLRDSPLHF. The CDR3 DNA follows: TGTGCCAGCAGCTTAAGGGATTCACCCCTCCACTTT.

The rearrangement links TRBV7-9 to TRBJ2-7, with unresolved D. This CDR3 has 11 residues. CDR1 is SEHNR and CDR2 is FQNEAQ in the germline V gene (reference sequence). Deletions cut 6 bases from V and 4 bases from J, with 7 bases between. The CDR3 region has the DNA TGTGCCAGCAGGTCTAGTTACGAGCAGTACTTC. Encoded protein: CASRSSYEQYF.

The chain uses TRBV28 and TRBJ1-2; 7 nucleotides align to TRBD1. The CDR3 is 14 residues long. After removal of 5 bases from V and 0 bases from J, the junction contained 3 bases not matched to a gene. Germline V gene lookup returns CDR1 MDHEN and CDR2 SYDVKM. The CDR3 region is CASSPTGANYGYTF. In DNA form, the CDR3 reads TGTGCCAGCAGTCCCACAGGGGCTAACTATGGCTACACCTTC.

V is TRBV28 and J is TRBJ2-7; D is ambiguous. V lost 4 bases to trimming and J lost 6 bases, with 7 bases between them. This CDR3 comprises 11 residues. CDR1 is MDHEN, CDR2 SYDVKM, per germline. This chain's CDR3 is CASSSPLEQYF. In nucleotides, the CDR3 is TGTGCCAGCAGTTCCCCCCTCGAGCAGTACTTC.

This sequence joins TRBV7-2 and TRBJ2-6, with D perhaps TRBD1 (6 bases). Trimming shortened V by 4 bases and J by 2 bases, and 9 bases separated the two germline ends. Germline values: CDR1 SGHTA, CDR2 FQGNSA. The CDR3 has 15 residues. The CDR3 DNA reads as TGTGCCAGCAGCTACAGGGTACCTGGGGCCAACGTCCTGACTTTC. As protein: CASSYRVPGANVLTF.

The chain combines TRBV6-5 with TRBJ2-3, with D perhaps matching TRBD1 or TRBD2 (5 bases each). Trimming shortened V by 0 bases and J by 2 bases, and 9 bases separated the two germline ends. This CDR3 has 15 residues. From germline, CDR1 is MNHEY and CDR2 SVGAGI. CDR3 DNA: TGTGCCAGCAGTTACTCTGGGGGACCCACAGATACGCAGTATTTT. This gives the protein CASSYSGGPTDTQYF.

The rearrangement links TRBV7-3 to TRBJ2-7, with TRBD2 identical over 11 bases. The trim removed 5 bases at V and 7 bases at J, leaving 10 bases unmatched. The CDR3 is 15 amino acids. CDR1 and CDR2 (germline): SGHTA, FQGTGA. CDR3 nucleotide sequence: TGTGCCAGCAGCCCACCCGTAGCGGGAGGGCGAGAGCAGTACTTC. Translated: CASSPPVAGGREQYF.

This clone was detected only once. Other nucleotide sequences from this sample produce the same CDR3. The chain recombines TRBV5-4 with TRBJ1-1; TRBD1 agrees at 8 bases. This CDR3 region has 15 residues. The V gene's germline CDR1 is SGHNT and CDR2 YYREEE (reference sequence). J was trimmed by 3 bases and V by 0 bases; bases with no gene match: 4. The CDR3 region is CASSLGRGPDTEAFF. CDR3 coding DNA: TGTGCCAGCAGCTTGGGCAGGGGGCCGGACACTGAAGCTTTCTTT.

This clone is a singleton in its sample. The V and J genes are TRBV7-2 and TRBJ2-3; 10 nucleotides match TRBD2. Per germline, CDR1 SGHTA and CDR2 FQGNSA. Trimming took 2 bases from V and 2 from J; bases not matched to a gene: 10. This CDR3 has 18 residues. DNA of the CDR3: TGTGCCAGCAGCTTACGACCTAGCGGGAGTGGGAACACAGATACGCAGTATTTT. Translating it yields CASSLRPSGSGNTDTQYF.

This clone was seen once. This specimen includes other DNA sequences encoding the same CDR3. The V and J genes are TRBV7-3 and TRBJ2-7; D possibly matches TRBD1 or TRBD2 (7 bases each). Germline V CDR1 and CDR2: SGHTA, FQGTGA. V was clipped by 2 bases and J by 7 bases, with 12 bases between them. The CDR3 spans 13 residues. CDR3: CASSLDREGEQYF. The CDR3 region has the DNA TGTGCCAGCAGCTTAGACAGGGAGGGGGAGCAGTACTTC. The whole variable domain, remainder taken from reference TRBV7-3 and TRBJ2-7, is GAGVSQTPSNKVTEKGKYVELRCDPISGHTALYWYRQSLGQGPEFLIYFQGTGAADDSGLPNDRFFAVRPEGSVSTLKIQRTERGDSAVYLCASSLDREGEQYFGPGTRLTVT.

Details on this clone: Other DNA sequences of this sample code for an identical CDR3. The chain is built from TRBV5-1 and TRBJ2-7, with 9 bases aligning to TRBD1. CDR1 is SGHRS and CDR2 is YFSETQ in the germline V gene. After removal of 3 bases from V and 4 bases from J, the junction contained 5 bases not matched to a gene. This CDR3 is 14 amino acids long. The CDR3 sequence is CASSWGQGSYEQYF. CDR3 sequence (DNA): TGCGCCAGCAGCTGGGGACAGGGCTCATACGAGCAGTACTTC.

The chain is built from TRBV6-2 or TRBV6-3 and TRBJ1-5; no clear D. This CDR3 is built from 13 residues. The germline gives CDR1 MNHEY, CDR2 SVGEGT. Trimming took off 6 bases at V and 7 bases at J, with 13 bases between the two ends. This chain's CDR3 is CASSPEGRQPQHF. CDR3 DNA sequence: TGTGCCAGCAGCCCGGAGGGTAGACAGCCCCAGCATTTT.

About this clone: Other nucleotide sequences in the sample specify the same CDR3. This sequence joins TRBV5-1 and TRBJ2-7; D gene uncertain. Trimming stripped 4 bases from V and 4 bases from J, with 6 bases between. Germline-derived CDR1 and CDR2 are SGHRS and YFSETQ. This CDR3 is built from 11 residues. CDR3 nucleotides: TGCGCCAGCAGCGGGTCTTACGAGCAGTACTTC. Protein product: CASSGSYEQYF.

This chain connects TRBV6-5 to TRBJ2-7; D is ambiguous. The V gene lost 6 bases and the J gene lost 6 bases, with 15 bases spanning the gap. The CDR3 has 13 amino acids. Looked up from germline, CDR1 is MNHEY and CDR2 is SVGAGI. DNA for the CDR3: TGTGCCAGCAGCCAAGCCCCGGAGACCGAGCAGTACTTC. This encodes CASSQAPETEQYF.

This CDR3 reads CASSETQGGSPLHF. The CDR3 DNA follows: TGTGCCAGCAGTGAGACCCAGGGGGGTTCACCCCTCCACTTT. The V call is TRBV6-1, the J call TRBJ1-6; TRBD1 aligns across 7 bases. V lost 3 bases and J lost 9; bases outside the gene matches: 5. This CDR3 has 14 amino acids. Germline CDR1 and CDR2: MNHNS and SASEGT.

The J gene is TRBJ2-1, the V gene TRBV7-2, with 7 bases aligning to TRBD1. The V segment lost 4 bases and the J segment 2 bases; nucleotides outside the gene matches: 2. CDR3 size: 14 residues. Germline CDR1 is SGHTA and CDR2 is FQGNSA. The CDR3 spells CASSSDRAYNEQFF. The CDR3 DNA reads as TGTGCCAGCAGCTCCGACAGGGCCTACAATGAGCAGTTCTTC.

The rearrangement uses TRBV27 and TRBJ2-7, with 8 positions matching TRBD2. The V segment lost 3 bases and the J segment 2 bases; nucleotides outside the gene matches: 6. Germline CDR1 and CDR2: MNHEY and SMNVEV (reference sequence). The CDR3 has 15 amino acids. CDR3 coding DNA: TGTGCCAGCAGTTTTATACGGGAGGGGCCCTACGAGCAGTACTTC. Protein: CASSFIREGPYEQYF.